The subject of this entry is one T cell receptor beta chain. PCR used 60 Vbeta primers and 13 Jbeta primers. Libraries were prepared by immunoSEQ multiplex PCR; TCRdb keeps only in-frame clonotypes and omits some of them. The sample yields around 97,000 clones, around 10% seen once. Germline V gives CDR1 SNHLY, CDR2 FYNNEI. The CDR3 runs 16 residues. V gave up 4 bases and J gave up 6 bases; unmatched junction bases: 8. The data were taken from a study of cytomegalovirus exposure and HLA in healthy donors. Study information: Unique TCR beta sequences numbering fewer than 130 million came from some 200 million T cells in an earlier analysis.

The sequence came from a man aged 45 to 65 in good health and CMV-seropositive. The sequenced sample consisted of PBMCs. The chain is built from TRBV2 and TRBJ2-7; 14 bases agree with TRBD2. CDR3 bases: TGTGCCAGCAGTGCGACTAGCGGGAGGGCAGCTGGCGAGCAGTACTTC. Translated: CASSATSGRAAGEQYF.